A selection of T cell receptor beta chains follows, all from one sample in a study of cytomegalovirus exposure and HLA in healthy donors. TCRdb's copy holds only in-frame clones and misses some; the assay was immunoSEQ multiplex PCR. The sample yields about 120,000 clones, around 80% seen once. What was sequenced was PBMCs. These receptors originate from a man aged 30 to 39 in good health and CMV-seronegative. Each CDR3 is given with its conserved first and last residue. A D gene is named only where the DNA matches it firmly. For some rows the clone size is stated as once, few or many, or as a class when expanded; others skip it.

v_call	clone_size	d_call	j_call	cdr3_aa	cdr3_nt
TRBV9	NA	NA	TRBJ1-1	CASSLTGSNTEAFF	TGTGCCAGCAGCCTGACAGGATCGAACACTGAAGCTTTCTTT
TRBV7-2	NA	NA	TRBJ2-4	CASSLGSGIAKNIQYF	TGTGCCAGCAGCTTAGGGTCAGGGATAGCCAAAAACATTCAGTACTTC
TRBV2	NA	NA	TRBJ2-6	CASSEFSGANGLTF	TGTGCCAGCAGTGAATTCAGTGGAGCCAACGGCCTGACTTTC
TRBV27	NA	NA	TRBJ2-7	CASSLAAEDRRWHEQYF	TGTGCCAGCAGTTTGGCTGCGGAAGACAGGCGATGGCACGAGCAGTACTTC
TRBV5-1	NA	TRBD2	TRBJ2-5	CASSLGERGNQETQYF	TGCGCCAGCAGCTTGGGAGAGCGGGGGAACCAAGAGACCCAGTACTTC
TRBV6-1	NA	TRBD1	TRBJ1-2	CASSEAKASLDRTRYGYTF	TGTGCCAGCAGTGAAGCCAAAGCGTCCTTGGACAGGACCCGCTATGGCTACACCTTC
TRBV6-6	NA	NA	TRBJ2-7	CASCKQKAAYEQYF	TGTGCTAGTTGCAAGCAGAAGGCGGCATACGAGCAGTACTTC
TRBV27	once	TRBD1	TRBJ1-1	CASSSPGQEAFF	TGTGCCAGCAGTTCCCCGGGACAGGAAGCTTTCTTT
TRBV28	once	TRBD1	TRBJ1-4	CASSSPWRTGEGEKLFF	TGTGCCAGCAGTTCCCCCTGGCGGACAGGGGAGGGGGAAAAACTGTTTTTT
TRBV7-8	NA	TRBD2	TRBJ2-7	CASSQGEGRISEQYF	TGTGCCAGCAGCCAAGGGGAGGGTCGCATTAGCGAGCAGTACTTC
TRBV13	NA	TRBD1	TRBJ2-7	CASSLGQGFSYEQYF	TGTGCCAGCAGCTTGGGACAGGGGTTTTCCTACGAGCAGTACTTC
TRBV7-6	NA	NA	TRBJ2-2	CASSPLVSGELFF	TGTGCCAGCAGCCCCCTCGTGTCCGGGGAGCTGTTTTTT